The clone carrying this T cell receptor (beta chain) was recorded at least ten times. Scientists made TCR beta libraries using quantitative 5'-RACE with molecular barcodes. TCRdb re-called the 5' RACE reads through MiXCR, storing one row per CDR3 protein. The repertoire has approximately 250,000 distinct CDR3 sequences, 8% to 10% of them found once; the top ten carry 4.8%. The sample is drawn from a study of CD8 T cells in ankylosing spondylitis. This clonotype was obtained from a female donor with ankylosing spondylitis or in good health (not recorded which). The sequenced sample was blood, either unsorted or a sorted T cell fraction (not recorded which).

Here the CDR3 reads CASRGLAGTNEQFF. The CDR3 DNA reads TGTGCCAGCAGGGGACTAGCGGGGACCAATGAGCAGTTCTTC. This rearrangement joins TRBV6-2 or TRBV6-3 to TRBJ2-1; the match to TRBD2 covers 13 bases. The V and J ends lost 6 bases and 6 bases, in that order; junction bases with no gene match: 2. Germline loops: CDR1 MNHEY, CDR2 SVGEGT. CDR3 length: 14 residues.